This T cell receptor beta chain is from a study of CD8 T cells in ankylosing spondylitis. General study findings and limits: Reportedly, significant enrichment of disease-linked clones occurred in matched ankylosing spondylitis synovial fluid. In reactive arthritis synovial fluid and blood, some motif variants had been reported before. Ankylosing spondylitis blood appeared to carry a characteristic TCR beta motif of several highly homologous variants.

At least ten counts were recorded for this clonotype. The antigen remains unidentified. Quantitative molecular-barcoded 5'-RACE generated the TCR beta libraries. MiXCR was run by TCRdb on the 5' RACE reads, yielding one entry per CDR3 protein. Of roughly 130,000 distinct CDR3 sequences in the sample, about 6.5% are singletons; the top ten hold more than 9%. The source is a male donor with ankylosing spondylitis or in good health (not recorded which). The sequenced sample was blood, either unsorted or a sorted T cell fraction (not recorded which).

This CDR3 is CASSFLAYTGELFF. In DNA form, the CDR3 reads TGCGCCAGCAGCTTCCTTGCGTACACCGGGGAGCTGTTTTTT. The chain couples TRBV5-1 to TRBJ2-2; D ambiguous. The V end was cut by 2 bases, the J end by 3 bases, with 8 bases between. CDR3 size: 14 residues. Germline V CDR1 and CDR2: SGHRS, YFSETQ.